The source of this TCR beta chain is a study of shared clonotypes between healthy human individuals. The CDR3 contains 14 residues. V shed 5 bases and J shed 3 bases, with 11 bases lying between them. Germline V gene lookup returns CDR1 SGHDT and CDR2 YYEEEE. The assay was carried out at the deep level. Generated by immunoSEQ multiplex PCR, the TCRdb table keeps only in-frame clones and is missing some. The repertoire holds more than 2,000,000 clones, roughly nine tenths seen once, with under 0.15% in the top ten. From CD4+ cells came CD45RA+ naive and CD45RA-negative memory subsets. This TCR was recovered from a man aged 18 to 29 in good health. V and J are TRBV5-6 and TRBJ2-2; a possible D gene is TRBD2 (5 bases). The specimen was naive CD4+ T cells sorted from blood. Subset denoted: CD45RA+ positively selected. CDR3 amino acids: CASSWRRDTGELFF. CDR3 DNA: TGTGCCAGCAGTTGGAGGAGAGACACCGGGGAGCTGTTTTTT.